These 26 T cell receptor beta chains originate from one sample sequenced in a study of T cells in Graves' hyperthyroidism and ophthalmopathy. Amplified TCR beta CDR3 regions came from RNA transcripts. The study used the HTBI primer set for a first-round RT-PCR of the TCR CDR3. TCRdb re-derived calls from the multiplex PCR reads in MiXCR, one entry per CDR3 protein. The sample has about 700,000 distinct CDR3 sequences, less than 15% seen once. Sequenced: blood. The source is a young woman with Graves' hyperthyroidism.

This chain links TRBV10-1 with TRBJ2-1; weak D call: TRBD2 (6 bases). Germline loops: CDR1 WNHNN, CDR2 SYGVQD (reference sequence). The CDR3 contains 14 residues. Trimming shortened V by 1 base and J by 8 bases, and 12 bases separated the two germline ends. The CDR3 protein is CASSEWGEYYEQFF. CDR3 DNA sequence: TGCGCCAGCAGTGAGTGGGGGGAGTACTATGAGCAGTTCTTC.

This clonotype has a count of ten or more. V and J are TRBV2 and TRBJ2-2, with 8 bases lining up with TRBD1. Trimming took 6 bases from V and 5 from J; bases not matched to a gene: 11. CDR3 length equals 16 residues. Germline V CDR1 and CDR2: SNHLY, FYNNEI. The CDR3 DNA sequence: TGTGCCAGCAGACCCAGACAGGGGAGTGGGACCGGGGAGCTGTTTTTT. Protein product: CASRPRQGSGTGELFF.

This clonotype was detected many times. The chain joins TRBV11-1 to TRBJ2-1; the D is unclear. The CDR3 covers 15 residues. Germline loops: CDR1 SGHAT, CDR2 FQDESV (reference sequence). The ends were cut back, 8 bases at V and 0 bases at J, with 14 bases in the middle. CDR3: CASRLSRSSYNEQFF. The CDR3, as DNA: TGTGCCAGCCGTCTTTCCCGGAGCTCCTACAATGAGCAGTTCTTC. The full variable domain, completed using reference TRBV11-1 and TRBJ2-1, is EAEVAQSPRYKITEKSQAVAFWCDPISGHATLYWYRQILGQGPELLVQFQDESVVDDSQLPKDRFSAERLKGVDSTLKIQPAELGDSAMYLCASRLSRSSYNEQFFGPGTRLTVL.

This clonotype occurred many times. The CDR3 DNA follows: TGTGCCAGCAGTTTTGGTAGCGCGTCCCCCTACGAGCAGTACTTC. Its translation: CASSFGSASPYEQYF. The rearrangement uses TRBV12-3 or TRBV12-4 and TRBJ2-7; possibly TRBD2 for D (5 bases). The CDR3 length is 15 residues. V lost 3 bases, J lost 2 bases, and 14 bases lay in between.

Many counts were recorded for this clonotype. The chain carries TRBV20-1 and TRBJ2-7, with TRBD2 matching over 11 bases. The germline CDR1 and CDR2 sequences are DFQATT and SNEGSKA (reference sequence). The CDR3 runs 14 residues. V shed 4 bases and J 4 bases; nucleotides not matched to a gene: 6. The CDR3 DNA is TGCAGTGCTAATCCGACTAGCGGGAAATACGAGCAGTACTTC. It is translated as CSANPTSGKYEQYF.

This CDR3 is CASSLDRVSGEQFF. The DNA of the CDR3 is TGCGCCAGCAGCTTGGACAGGGTCTCGGGTGAGCAGTTCTTC. The rearrangement links TRBV5-1 to TRBJ2-1, with D maybe TRBD1 (6 bases). Germline-derived CDR1 and CDR2 are SGHRS and YFSETQ. CDR3 length: 14 residues. With 0 bases removed from V and 9 bases from J, the gap between germline ends came to 13 bases.

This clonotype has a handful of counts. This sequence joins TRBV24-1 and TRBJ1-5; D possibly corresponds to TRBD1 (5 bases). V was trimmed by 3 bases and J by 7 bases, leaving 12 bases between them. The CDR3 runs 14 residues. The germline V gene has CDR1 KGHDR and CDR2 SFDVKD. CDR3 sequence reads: CATSDTQGRQPQHF. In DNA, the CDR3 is TGTGCCACCAGTGATACTCAGGGTAGACAGCCCCAGCATTTT.

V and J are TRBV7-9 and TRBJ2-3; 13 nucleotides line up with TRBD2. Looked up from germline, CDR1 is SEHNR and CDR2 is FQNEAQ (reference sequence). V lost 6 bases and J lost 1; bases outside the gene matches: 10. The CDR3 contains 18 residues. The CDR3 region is CASSSGLAGVGGTDTQYF. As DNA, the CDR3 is TGTGCCAGCAGTTCCGGACTAGCGGGAGTAGGCGGCACAGATACGCAGTATTTT.

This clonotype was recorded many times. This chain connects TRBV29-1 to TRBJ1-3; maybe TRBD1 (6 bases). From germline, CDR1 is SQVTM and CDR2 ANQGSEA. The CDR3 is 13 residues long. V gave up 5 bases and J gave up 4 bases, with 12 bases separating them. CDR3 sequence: CSVTRGTGNTIYF. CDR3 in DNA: TGCAGCGTTACCAGGGGAACGGGAAACACCATATATTTT.

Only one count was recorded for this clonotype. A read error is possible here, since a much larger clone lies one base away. CDR3 coding DNA: TGTGCCAGCGGCTTACCCCCCCTAGCGGGAACTAGCACAGATACGCAGTATTTT. Translated: CASGLPPLAGTSTDTQYF. J is TRBJ2-3 and V is TRBV7-9; 9 nucleotides match TRBD2. The CDR3 sequence is 18 residues long. CDR1 is SEHNR, CDR2 FQNEAQ, per germline (reference sequence).

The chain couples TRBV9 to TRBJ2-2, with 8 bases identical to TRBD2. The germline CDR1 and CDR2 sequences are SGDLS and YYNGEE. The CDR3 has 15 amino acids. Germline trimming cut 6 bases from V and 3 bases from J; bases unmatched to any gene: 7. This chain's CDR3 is CASNSPSGHTGELFF. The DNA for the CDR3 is TGTGCCAGCAATTCGCCTAGCGGGCACACCGGGGAGCTGTTTTTT.

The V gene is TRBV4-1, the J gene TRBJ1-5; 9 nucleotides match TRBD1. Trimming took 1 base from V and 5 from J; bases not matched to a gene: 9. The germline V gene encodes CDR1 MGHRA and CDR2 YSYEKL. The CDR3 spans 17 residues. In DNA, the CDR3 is TGCGCCAGCAGCCAAGCCTGGGGACAGGGCGGGGATCAGCCCCAGCATTTT. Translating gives CASSQAWGQGGDQPQHF.

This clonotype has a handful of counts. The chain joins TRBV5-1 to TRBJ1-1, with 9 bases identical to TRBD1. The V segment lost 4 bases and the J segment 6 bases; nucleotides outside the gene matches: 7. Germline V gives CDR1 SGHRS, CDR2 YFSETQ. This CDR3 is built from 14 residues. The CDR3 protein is CASSPGQGKAEAFF. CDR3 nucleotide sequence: TGCGCCAGCAGCCCCGGACAGGGGAAGGCTGAAGCTTTCTTT.

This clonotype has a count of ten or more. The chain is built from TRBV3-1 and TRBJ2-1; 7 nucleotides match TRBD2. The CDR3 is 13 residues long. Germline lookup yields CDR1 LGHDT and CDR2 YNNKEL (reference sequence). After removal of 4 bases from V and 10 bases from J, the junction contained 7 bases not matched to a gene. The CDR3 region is CASSRTTSHEQFF. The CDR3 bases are TGTGCCAGCAGCCGCACGACTAGCCACGAGCAGTTCTTC.

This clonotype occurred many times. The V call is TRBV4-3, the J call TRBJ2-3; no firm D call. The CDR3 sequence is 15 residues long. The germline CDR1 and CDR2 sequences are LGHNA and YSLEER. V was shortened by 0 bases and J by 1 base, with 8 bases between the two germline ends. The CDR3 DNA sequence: TGCGCCAGCAGCCAAGAGAGCCATCGCACAGATACGCAGTATTTT. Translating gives CASSQESHRTDTQYF.

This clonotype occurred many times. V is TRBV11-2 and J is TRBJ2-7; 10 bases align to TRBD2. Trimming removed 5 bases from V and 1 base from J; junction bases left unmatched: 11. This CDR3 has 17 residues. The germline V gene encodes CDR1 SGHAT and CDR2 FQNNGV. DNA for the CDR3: TGTGCCAGCAGCCCCCACCGACTAGCGGGCCGTTCCTACGAGCAGTACTTC. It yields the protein CASSPHRLAGRSYEQYF.

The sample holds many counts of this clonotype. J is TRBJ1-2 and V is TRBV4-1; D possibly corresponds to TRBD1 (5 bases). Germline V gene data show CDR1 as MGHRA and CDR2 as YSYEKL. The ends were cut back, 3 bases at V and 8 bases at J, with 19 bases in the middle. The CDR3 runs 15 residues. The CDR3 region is CASSQDLRGLDGYTF. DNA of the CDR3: TGCGCCAGCAGCCAGGACCTCCGGGGGTTGGACGGCTACACCTTC.

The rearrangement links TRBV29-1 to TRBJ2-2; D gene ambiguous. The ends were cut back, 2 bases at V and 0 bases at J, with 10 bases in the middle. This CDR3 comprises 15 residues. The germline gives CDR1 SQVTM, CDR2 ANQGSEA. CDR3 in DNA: TGCAGCGTTGAATGGGGAAACACGAACACCGGGGAGCTGTTTTTT. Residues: CSVEWGNTNTGELFF.

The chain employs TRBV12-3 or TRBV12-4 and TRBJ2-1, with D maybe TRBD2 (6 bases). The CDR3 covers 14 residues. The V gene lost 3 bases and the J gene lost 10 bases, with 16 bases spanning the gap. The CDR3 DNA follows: TGTGCCAGCAGTTTTTCGGCGGGGCCGGAAGAGCAGTTCTTC. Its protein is CASSFSAGPEEQFF.

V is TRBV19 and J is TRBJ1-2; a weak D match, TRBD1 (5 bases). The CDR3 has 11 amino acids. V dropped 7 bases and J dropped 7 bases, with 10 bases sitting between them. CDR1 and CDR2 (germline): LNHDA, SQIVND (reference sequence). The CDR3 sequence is CASTLGAGYTF. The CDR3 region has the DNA TGTGCCAGTACCTTAGGGGCTGGCTACACCTTC.

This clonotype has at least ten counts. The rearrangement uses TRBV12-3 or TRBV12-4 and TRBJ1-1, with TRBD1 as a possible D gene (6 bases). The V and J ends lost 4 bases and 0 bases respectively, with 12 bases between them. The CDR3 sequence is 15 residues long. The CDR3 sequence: CASSSDSSMNTEAFF. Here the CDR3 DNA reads TGTGCCAGCAGTTCGGACAGTTCTATGAACACTGAAGCTTTCTTT.

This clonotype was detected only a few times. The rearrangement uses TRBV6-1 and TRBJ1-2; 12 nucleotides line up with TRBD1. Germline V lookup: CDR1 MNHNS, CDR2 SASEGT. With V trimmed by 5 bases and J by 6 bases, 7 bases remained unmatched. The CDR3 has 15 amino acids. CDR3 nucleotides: TGTGCCAGCAGTTCTCCGGGACAGGGGGCTGATGGCTACACCTTC. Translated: CASSSPGQGADGYTF.

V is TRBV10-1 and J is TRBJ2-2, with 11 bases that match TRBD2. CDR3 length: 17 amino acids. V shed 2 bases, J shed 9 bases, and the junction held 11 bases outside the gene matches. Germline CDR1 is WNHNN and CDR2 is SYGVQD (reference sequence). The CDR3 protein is CASSERGSGRAPRELFF. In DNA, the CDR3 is TGCGCCAGCAGTGAGAGGGGTAGCGGGAGGGCTCCGCGGGAGCTGTTTTTT.

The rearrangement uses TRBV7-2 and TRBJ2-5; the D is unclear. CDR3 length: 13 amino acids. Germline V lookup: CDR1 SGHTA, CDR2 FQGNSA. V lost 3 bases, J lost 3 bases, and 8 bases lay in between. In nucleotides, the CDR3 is TGTGCCAGCAGCTTTGCCCCGGAAGAGACCCAGTACTTC. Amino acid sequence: CASSFAPEETQYF. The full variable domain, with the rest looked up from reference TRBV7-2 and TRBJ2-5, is GAGVSQSPSNKVTEKGKDVELRCDPISGHTALYWYRQSLGQGLEFLIYFQGNSAPDKSGLPSDRFSAERTGGSVSTLTIQRTQQEDSAVYLCASSFAPEETQYFGPGTRLLVL.

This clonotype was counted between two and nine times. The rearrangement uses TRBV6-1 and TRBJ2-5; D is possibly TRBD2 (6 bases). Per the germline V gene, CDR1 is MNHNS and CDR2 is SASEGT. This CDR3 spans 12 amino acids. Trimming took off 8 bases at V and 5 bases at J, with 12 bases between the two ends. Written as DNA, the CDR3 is TGTGCCAGCGGGGTGGAGGGGGAGACCCAGTACTTC. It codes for CASGVEGETQYF.

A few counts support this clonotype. The CDR3 sequence: CASSSRDRGLSGELFF. The CDR3 DNA sequence: TGTGCCAGCAGTTCGCGGGACAGGGGACTTTCCGGGGAGCTGTTTTTT. The rearrangement links TRBV6-5 to TRBJ2-2; TRBD1 matches 10 bases. The ends lost 4 bases at V and 6 bases at J; junction bases unmatched: 8. The CDR3 totals 16 residues. The germline V gene has CDR1 MNHEY and CDR2 SVGAGI.